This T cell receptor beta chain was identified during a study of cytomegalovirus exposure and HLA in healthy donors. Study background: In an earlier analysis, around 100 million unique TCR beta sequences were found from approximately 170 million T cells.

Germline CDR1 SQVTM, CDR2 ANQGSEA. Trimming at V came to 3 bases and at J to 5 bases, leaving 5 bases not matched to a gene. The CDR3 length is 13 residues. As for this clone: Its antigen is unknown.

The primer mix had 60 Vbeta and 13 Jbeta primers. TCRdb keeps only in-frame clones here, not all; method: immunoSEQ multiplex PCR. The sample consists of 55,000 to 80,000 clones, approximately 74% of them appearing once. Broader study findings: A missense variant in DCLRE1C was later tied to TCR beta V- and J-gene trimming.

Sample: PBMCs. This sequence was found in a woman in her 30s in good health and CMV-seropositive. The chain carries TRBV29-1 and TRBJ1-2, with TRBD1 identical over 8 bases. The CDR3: CSVDQDRAYGYTF. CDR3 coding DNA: TGCAGCGTTGACCAGGACAGGGCTTATGGCTACACCTTC.